A selection of T cell receptor beta chains follows, all from one sample in a study of blood T cell repertoires in COVID-19. Clones were sequenced by immunoSEQ multiplex PCR, and TCRdb holds only the in-frame ones, with some missing. The data show approximately 190,000 clones, with roughly 84% seen just once and around 3.1% held by the top ten. The specimen sequenced was PBMCs or T cells enriched from blood (not recorded which). These receptors originate from a woman aged 25-40 years who had been exposed to COVID-19. Each CDR3 is given with its conserved first and last residue. D genes are given only for firm matches. A row's size may be missing; if present it is once, few, many or a size class.

V gene	J gene	clone size	D gene	CDR3 DNA	CDR3 protein
TRBV18	TRBJ2-3	-	-	TGTGCCAGCTCACTGAACTCACACAGATCTACGCAGTATTTT	CASSLNSHRSTQYF
TRBV6-6	TRBJ2-7	-	TRBD2	TGTGCCAGCAGCGAAGTTAGCGGGTACGAGCAGTACTTC	CASSEVSGYEQYF
TRBV7-3	TRBJ2-3	few	-	TGTGCCAGCAGCCAACCGACTGGGGCCCGACCAGATACGCAGTATTTT	CASSQPTGARPDTQYF
TRBV19	TRBJ2-2	-	-	TGTGCCACCGGGGTAAGAGCCGCCACCGGGGAGCTGTTTTTT	CATGVRAATGELFF
TRBV29-1	TRBJ1-1	-	TRBD1	TGCAGCGTTGAAGTTACCGGGACAGGGCTATCTGAAGCTTTCTTT	CSVEVTGTGLSEAFF
TRBV11-2	TRBJ1-6	-	TRBD1	TGTGCCAGCAGCCGCGGGACAGGGGGTTCACCCCTCCACTTT	CASSRGTGGSPLHF
TRBV11-2	TRBJ2-7	-	-	TGTGCCAGCAGCTTAGCCCAGGGCTCCTACGAGCAGTACTTC	CASSLAQGSYEQYF
TRBV6-4	TRBJ2-3	-	TRBD1	TGTGCCAGCGGACAGGAGCTCACAGATACGCAGTATTTT	CASGQELTDTQYF
TRBV15	TRBJ1-1	few	TRBD1	TGTGCCACCAGCAGAGACGTAAGCGGGACAGGGGGTTTTTCTTTCTTT	CATSRDVSGTGGFSFF
TRBV15	TRBJ2-1	-	TRBD1	TGTGCCACCAGCAGCCGGGACAGGGGGTTCAATGAGCAGTTCTTC	CATSSRDRGFNEQFF
TRBV29-1	TRBJ2-3	-	-	TGCAGCGTTCGGACAGACACAGATACGCAGTATTTT	CSVRTDTDTQYF
TRBV2	TRBJ1-1	-	TRBD1	TGTGCCAGCAGATGGACAGGGAACACTGAAGCTTTCTTT	CASRWTGNTEAFF
TRBV6-4	TRBJ1-1	-	-	TGTGCCAGCAGTAACAGGGCTAACACTGAAGCTTTCTTT	CASSNRANTEAFF
TRBV12-5	TRBJ1-5	-	TRBD1	TGTGCTAGTGGTTTCGGTACAGGGGGTACTCAGCCCCAGCATTTT	CASGFGTGGTQPQHF
TRBV5-8	TRBJ1-1	few	-	TGTGCCAGCAGCCTCGGACACCAGAACACTGAAGCTTTCTTT	CASSLGHQNTEAFF
TRBV5-1	TRBJ2-3	few	TRBD2	TGCGCCAGCTACGAGCGGGGGGGCTCAGATACGCAGTATTTT	CASYERGGSDTQYF
TRBV7-3	TRBJ2-7	-	TRBD1	TGTGCCAGCAGCCCCCCCGGGACAGGGGGGTACGAGCAGTACTTC	CASSPPGTGGYEQYF
TRBV10-3	TRBJ1-1	-	-	TGTGCCATCAGTGATGCCGACATGAACACTGAAGCTTTCTTT	CAISDADMNTEAFF
TRBV6-1	TRBJ1-1	-	-	TGTGCCAGCAGTGACAGGGAACCCCCCACTGAAGCTTTCTTT	CASSDREPPTEAFF
TRBV29-1	TRBJ2-2	-	-	TGCAGCGTTGAAGTCGGGACCGGGGAGCTGTTTTTT	CSVEVGTGELFF
TRBV27	TRBJ1-2	once	-	TGTGCCAGCAGGACCCCAAACGGGGGCTATGGCTACACCTTC	CASRTPNGGYGYTF
TRBV19	TRBJ2-2	-	-	TGTGCCAGTACCACCTTTAGACAGAACACCGGGGAGCTGTTTTTT	CASTTFRQNTGELFF
TRBV6-5	TRBJ1-6	-	-	TGTGCCAGCACTAGGACCTCAGGGGATTCACCCCTCCACTTT	CASTRTSGDSPLHF
TRBV3-1/TRBV3-2	TRBJ2-7	-	-	TGTGCCAGCAGCCAAGATTTCGGGACTCGAAATTACGAGCAGTACTTC	CASSQDFGTRNYEQYF
TRBV5-4	TRBJ1-1	-	-	TGTGCCAGCAGCTTGCCACAGATCACTGAAGCTTTCTTT	CASSLPQITEAFF
TRBV20-1	TRBJ2-5	-	-	TGCAGTGCTAGGTCCGAAGAGACCCAGTACTTC	CSARSEETQYF
TRBV6-2/TRBV6-3	TRBJ2-7	-	TRBD1	TGTGCCAGCAGTTACGACGGGACAGGGCAGTACTTC	CASSYDGTGQYF
TRBV5-4	TRBJ2-3	-	-	TGTGCCAGCAGCTTGGGTGGCCTCGCAGATACGCAGTATTTT	CASSLGGLADTQYF
TRBV5-1	TRBJ1-6	-	-	TGCGCCAGCAGCTTGGTCGGACTGGATAATTCACCCCTCCACTTT	CASSLVGLDNSPLHF
TRBV7-9	TRBJ1-2	-	-	TGTGCCAGCAGCTTACCTCCACGCAGGGACTATGGCTACACCTTC	CASSLPPRRDYGYTF
TRBV29-1	TRBJ1-1	-	-	TGCAGCGTCTACGGCGGGGGTTGGGTTTATGTGAACACTGAAGCTTTCTTT	CSVYGGGWVYVNTEAFF
TRBV2	TRBJ1-2	once	-	TGTGCCAGCAGTAAGGACAGCCGATATGGCTACACCTTC	CASSKDSRYGYTF
TRBV5-4	TRBJ2-3	-	-	TGTGCCAGCAGCTTGGTCTTCGAGTCGGGCACAGATACGCAGTATTTT	CASSLVFESGTDTQYF
TRBV3-1/TRBV3-2	TRBJ2-3	-	TRBD1	TGTGCCAGCAGCCTACAGGGGTCCCTACGCACAGATACGCAGTATTTT	CASSLQGSLRTDTQYF
TRBV12-5	TRBJ2-7	-	TRBD1	TGTGCTAGTGGTTTCAGTCAGGGGGCCTACGAGCAGTACTTC	CASGFSQGAYEQYF
TRBV5-5	TRBJ1-4	-	TRBD1	TGTGCCAGCAGAGGACAGGGATCCGAAAAACTGTTTTTT	CASRGQGSEKLFF
TRBV9	TRBJ1-4	-	TRBD1	TGTGCCAGCAGCGCAGCAGGGGGGCAAGGGAACGAAAAACTGTTTTTT	CASSAAGGQGNEKLFF
TRBV4-1	TRBJ1-3	-	-	TGCGCCAGCAGCCAAGGGGCAGGTAGAGGGTCCCGAAACACCATATATTTT	CASSQGAGRGSRNTIYF
TRBV6-5	TRBJ1-1	few	-	TGTGCCAGCAGTTTCGGACCCTTCGGGGACACTGAAGCTTTCTTT	CASSFGPFGDTEAFF
TRBV7-9	TRBJ2-3	-	TRBD2	TGTGCCAGCAGACCGACTAGCGGGATTAGGACAGATACGCAGTATTTT	CASRPTSGIRTDTQYF
TRBV11-2	TRBJ1-3	-	-	TGTGCCAGCAGCTCGGACAGTTACTCTGGAAACACCATATATTTT	CASSSDSYSGNTIYF
TRBV15	TRBJ2-3	once	TRBD2	TGTGCCACCAGCGGGGGGGTGAGGGCCACAGATACGCAGTATTTT	CATSGGVRATDTQYF
TRBV3-1/TRBV3-2	TRBJ2-3	-	-	TGTGCCAGCAGCCAAGCCGATTATCGGTCGGATACGCAGTATTTT	CASSQADYRSDTQYF
TRBV29-1	TRBJ1-1	-	-	TGCAGCGTTGAAGATCTTAAGAACACTGAAGCTTTCTTT	CSVEDLKNTEAFF
TRBV20-1	TRBJ2-7	few	-	TGCAGTGCTAGTCCACATGACAGGACCCATCCCTACGAGCAGTACTTC	CSASPHDRTHPYEQYF
TRBV27	TRBJ1-5	-	-	TGTGCCAGCAGTTTAGGGCCAGATAGCAATCAGCCCCAGCATTTT	CASSLGPDSNQPQHF
TRBV5-6	TRBJ2-3	-	TRBD2	TGTGCCAGCAGCTTGCGACTAGCGGGGGCCCGATGGGATACGCAGTATTTT	CASSLRLAGARWDTQYF
TRBV7-6	TRBJ1-1	-	-	TGTGCCAGCAGCCGCCCACGGGAGGGGTTTAACACTGAAGCTTTCTTT	CASSRPREGFNTEAFF
TRBV4-3	TRBJ1-1	once	-	TGCGCCAGCAGCCAGGAGAGGGCAGTAGGGGGAACTGAAGCTTTCTTT	CASSQERAVGGTEAFF
TRBV12-3/TRBV12-4	TRBJ1-1	-	TRBD1	TGTGCCAGCAGTTTATCAGGGGGCATGGAAGCTTTCTTT	CASSLSGGMEAFF
TRBV3-1/TRBV3-2	TRBJ1-3	-	-	TGTGCCAGCAGCCAAGGCCTGCAGGGGTCTCTCTCTGGAAACACCATATATTTT	CASSQGLQGSLSGNTIYF
TRBV19	TRBJ2-7	once	-	TGTGCCAGTAGCCCACAGGGGGGGTACGAGCAGTACTTC	CASSPQGGYEQYF
TRBV6-5	TRBJ1-1	-	TRBD1	TGTGCCAGCAGTTGGAGGGGGCTGGGCACTGAAGCTTTCTTT	CASSWRGLGTEAFF
TRBV7-6	TRBJ1-1	-	TRBD1	TGTGCCAGCAGCTTGACAGGGTTTCGGATGAACACTGAAGCTTTCTTT	CASSLTGFRMNTEAFF
TRBV28	TRBJ1-2	few	-	TGTGCCAGCAGGTTACCGACGCAGGTTAACTATGGCTACACCTTC	CASRLPTQVNYGYTF
TRBV5-4	TRBJ2-7	-	-	TGTGCCAGCAGCCCGGCGGGGACCTACGAGCAGTACTTC	CASSPAGTYEQYF
TRBV6-2/TRBV6-3	TRBJ2-2	-	TRBD1	TGTGCCAGCAGTCGAGGACAGGGGGCATCGTCCGGGGAGCTGTTTTTT	CASSRGQGASSGELFF
TRBV6-2/TRBV6-3	TRBJ2-2	few	-	TGTGCCAGCAGTTACTTTTTACGACGCAGGGAATCCGGGGAGCTGTTTTTT	CASSYFLRRRESGELFF